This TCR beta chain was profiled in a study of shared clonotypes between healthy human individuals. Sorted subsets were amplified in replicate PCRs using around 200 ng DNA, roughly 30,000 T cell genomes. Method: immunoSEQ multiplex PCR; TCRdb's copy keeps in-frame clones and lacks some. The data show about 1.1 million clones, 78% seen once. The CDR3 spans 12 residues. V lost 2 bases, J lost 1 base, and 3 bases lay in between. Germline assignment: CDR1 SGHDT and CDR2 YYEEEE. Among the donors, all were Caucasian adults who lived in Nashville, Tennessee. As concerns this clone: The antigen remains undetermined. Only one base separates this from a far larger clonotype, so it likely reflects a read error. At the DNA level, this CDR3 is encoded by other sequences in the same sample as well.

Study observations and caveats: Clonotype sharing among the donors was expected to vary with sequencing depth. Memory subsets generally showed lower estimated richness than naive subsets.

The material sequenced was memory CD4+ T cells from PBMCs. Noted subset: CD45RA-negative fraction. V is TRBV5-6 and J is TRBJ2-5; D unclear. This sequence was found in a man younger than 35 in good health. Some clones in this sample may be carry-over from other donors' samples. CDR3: CASSFVQETQYF. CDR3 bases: TGTGCCAGCAGCTTTGTCCAAGAGACCCAGTACTTC. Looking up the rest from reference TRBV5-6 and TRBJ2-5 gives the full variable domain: DAGVTQSPTHLIKTRGQQVTLRCSPKSGHDTVSWYQQALGQGPQFIFQYYEEEERQRGNFPDRFSGHQFPNYSSELNVNALLLGDSALYLCASSFVQETQYFGPGTRLLVL.